This TCR beta chain appears in the sequencing data of a study of CD8+CD57+ T cells in acquired aplastic anemia (dated by TCRdb to the late 2010s). About the investigation overall: DNA extracted from sorted CD4+ and CD8+ cells had a mean of roughly 3 ug, with a range of roughly 0.18 to 27.4 ug. Mean read counts for healthy donor samples were 8.5 million to 10.8 million for CD4+ cells and 11.0 million for CD8+ cells.

Profiling of TCR beta VDJ combinations and CDR3 sequences used genomic DNA as the template. TCR repertoire sequencing was run on an Illumina HiSeq 2000. Regarding the original processing steps: TRBV/TRBJ rearrangement plots, CDR3 size and DJ length profiles, and Simpson's diversity index were used to assess repertoires. The most abundant DNA sequence in the deep sequencing data was taken as the immunodominant clone. CDR3 amino acid sequences were screened for sharing across subjects and compared with published repertoires and the VDJdb database. In-frame beta chains were kept once TCRdb had trimmed the public reads at Q25 with fastp and called clones with MiXCR. For every CDR3 protein sequence, its rows merge into one entry that carries the most common genes and DNA. In this record, the V and J calls reflect TCRdb's handling and not the investigators' own analysis. In all, the sample holds approximately 380,000 distinct CDR3 sequences, and around 68% of those were seen once. More than 3.5% of the sample comes from the top ten.

Points the paper makes about the study in general: Around 31 CD8+ CDR3 sequences were shared between patients and controls but appeared highly expressed in patients and within their immunodominant clones. Patients and healthy controls showed no significant difference in CD8+ Simpson's diversity (P=0.060).

A single count supports this clonotype. This receptor's antigen is unknown. No much larger clone is present one base from it, and per-base qualities are unavailable. On its own, one read is weak support. CDR1 and CDR2 (MGHDK, SYGVNS) derive from the germline V gene. Relative to germline, V is 3 bases shorter and J is 1 base shorter, with 12 bases between their ends. Including cysteine and phenylalanine, the CDR3 has 15 amino acids. Just the 45-base CDR3 DNA is kept, in frame starting at base 1. The study deep-sequenced TCR repertoires of sorted CD4+ and CD8+ blood T cells from severe aplastic anemia patients and healthy subjects. Ficoll-Paque density gradient centrifugation was used to isolate peripheral blood mononuclear cells. Before DNA extraction, CD4+ and CD8+ T cells were sorted by FACS or by magnetic beads.

The TCR originated in a human donor in good health, serving as a control. This chain is built from TRBV25-1 and TRBJ1-2, with the D gene not clear enough to name. Sequencing was carried out using sorted CD4+, CD8+, or CD8+CD57+ T cells (not recorded which) from PBMCs. The sequenced DNA: TGTGCCAGCAGTGATGGGTCTAGGCGTAACTATGGCTACACCTTC. It translates as CASSDGSRRNYGYTF.